This T cell receptor (beta chain) was documented in a study of T cells after posttransplantation cyclophosphamide. General study points: Recipient CMV seropositivity and CMV reactivation strongly tracked TRB clonality. TRB overlap between skin or GI tissue T cells and blood was limited.

V gave up 9 bases and J gave up 0 bases; unmatched junction bases: 8. This CDR3 is built from 15 residues. CDR1 is LNHNV and CDR2 is YYDKDF in the germline V gene (reference sequence). Control samples came 1 year after myeloablative marrow transplants with methotrexate plus calcineurin inhibitor. Of note for this clone: Antigen specificity is unknown.

Profiled with immunoSEQ multiplex PCR; TCRdb holds only in-frame clones, not every one. Of roughly 21,000 clones detected, 75% to 90% appear once; the ten largest clones hold under 2%. This sequence was found in a female patient between 25 and 45 years old who received an allogeneic stem cell transplant from an unrelated donor, was CMV-positive, and had acute and chronic GVHD. Some T cells may have originated in the graft donor. The material sequenced was PBMCs, taken less than 400 days after allogeneic stem cell transplant with calcineurin inhibitor and methotrexate. The chain links TRBV15 to TRBJ1-5; TRBD1 aligns across 7 bases. CDR3: CATGRDSYSNQPQHF. The CDR3 DNA reads as TGTGCCACTGGCCGGGACAGCTATAGCAATCAGCCCCAGCATTTT. Together with reference TRBV15 and TRBJ1-5, the CDR3 gives the full variable domain: DAMVIQNPRYQVTQFGKPVTLSCSQTLNHNVMYWYQQKSSQAPKLLFHYYDKDFNNEADTPDNFQSRRPNTSFCFLDIRSPGLGDTAMYLCATGRDSYSNQPQHFGDGTRLSIL.